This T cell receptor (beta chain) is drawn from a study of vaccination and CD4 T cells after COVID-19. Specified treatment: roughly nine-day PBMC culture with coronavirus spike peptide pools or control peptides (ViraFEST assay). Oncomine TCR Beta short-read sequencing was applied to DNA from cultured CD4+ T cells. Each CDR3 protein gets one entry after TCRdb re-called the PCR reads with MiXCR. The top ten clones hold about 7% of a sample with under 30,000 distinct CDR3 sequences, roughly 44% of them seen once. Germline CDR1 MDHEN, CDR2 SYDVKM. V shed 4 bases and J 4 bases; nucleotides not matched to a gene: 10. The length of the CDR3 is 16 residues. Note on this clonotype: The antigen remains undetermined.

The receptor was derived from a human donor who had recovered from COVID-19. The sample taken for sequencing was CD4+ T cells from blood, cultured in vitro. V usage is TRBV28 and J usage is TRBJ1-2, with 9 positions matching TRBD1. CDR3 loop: CASSSLPRTGAYGYTF. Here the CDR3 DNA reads TGTGCCAGCAGTTCACTCCCTAGGACAGGGGCCTATGGCTACACCTTC.